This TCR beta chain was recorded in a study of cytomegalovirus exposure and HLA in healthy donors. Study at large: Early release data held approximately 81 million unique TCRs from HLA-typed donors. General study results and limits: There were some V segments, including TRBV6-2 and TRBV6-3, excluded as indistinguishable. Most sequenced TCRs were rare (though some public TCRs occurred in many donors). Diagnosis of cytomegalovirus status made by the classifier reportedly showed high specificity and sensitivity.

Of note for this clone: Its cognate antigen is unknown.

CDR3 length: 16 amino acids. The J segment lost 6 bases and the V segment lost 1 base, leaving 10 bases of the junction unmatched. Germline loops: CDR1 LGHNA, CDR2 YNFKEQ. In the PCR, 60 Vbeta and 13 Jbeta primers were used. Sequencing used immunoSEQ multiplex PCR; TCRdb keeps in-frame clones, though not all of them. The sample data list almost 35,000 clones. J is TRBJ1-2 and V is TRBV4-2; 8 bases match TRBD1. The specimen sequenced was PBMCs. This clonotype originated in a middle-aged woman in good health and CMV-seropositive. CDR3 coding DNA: TGTGCCAGCAGCCAAGGGATCGACAGGGGCTTCGATGGCTACACCTTC. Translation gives CASSQGIDRGFDGYTF.